This T cell receptor beta chain was found in a study of blood T cell repertoires in COVID-19. TCRdb's table, derived via immunoSEQ multiplex PCR, lists solely in-frame clones and lacks some. The sample carries under 300,000 clones, around nine tenths recorded once. Cohort allocation depended upon clinical history that participants reported. Germline CDR1 and CDR2: GTSNPN and SVGIG (reference sequence). The length of the CDR3 is 13 residues. The trim removed 7 bases at V and 4 bases at J, leaving 7 bases unmatched. The sequencing input was PBMCs or T cells enriched from blood (not recorded which). The receptor was isolated from a woman aged 18-29 years who had recovered from COVID-19. V usage is TRBV30 and J usage is TRBJ1-3; 7 bases are a match to TRBD1. The CDR3 region is CASHGTVGNTIYF. CDR3 DNA sequence: TGTGCCTCACACGGGACAGTAGGAAACACCATATATTTT. Supplemented by reference TRBV30 and TRBJ1-3, the full variable domain reads SQTIHQWPATLVQPVGSPLSLECTVEGTSNPNLYWYRQAAGRGLQLLFYSVGIGQISSEVPQNLSASRPQDRQFILSSKKLLLSDSGFYLCASHGTVGNTIYFGEGSWLTVV.